One and the same sample provided the 2 T cell receptor beta chains below, sequenced in a study of blood T cell repertoires in COVID-19. Produced via immunoSEQ multiplex PCR; TCRdb's table is partial and in-frame only. The sample lists about 220,000 clones, around four fifths occurring once. Sequencing was carried out using peripheral blood. The receptors originated from a woman aged 55-70 years who had recovered from COVID-19.

This rearrangement joins TRBV6-1 to TRBJ1-4; 8 bases line up with TRBD1. This CDR3 region has 14 residues. V dropped 3 bases and J dropped 5; count of bases not matched to a gene: 2. Germline lookup yields CDR1 MNHNS and CDR2 SASEGT. The DNA of the CDR3 is TGTGCCAGCAGTGAGGACAGGGCGAATGAAAAACTGTTTTTT. It translates to CASSEDRANEKLFF.

This clone was counted only a few times. J is TRBJ2-7 and V is TRBV6-5; weak D call: TRBD1 (5 bases). The CDR3 totals 12 residues. Trimming left V 2 bases short and J 4 bases short, with 6 bases between. Germline CDR1 is MNHEY and CDR2 is SVGAGI. The CDR3 sequence: CASSYDSYEQYF. CDR3 DNA sequence: TGTGCCAGCAGTTACGACAGTTACGAGCAGTACTTC.